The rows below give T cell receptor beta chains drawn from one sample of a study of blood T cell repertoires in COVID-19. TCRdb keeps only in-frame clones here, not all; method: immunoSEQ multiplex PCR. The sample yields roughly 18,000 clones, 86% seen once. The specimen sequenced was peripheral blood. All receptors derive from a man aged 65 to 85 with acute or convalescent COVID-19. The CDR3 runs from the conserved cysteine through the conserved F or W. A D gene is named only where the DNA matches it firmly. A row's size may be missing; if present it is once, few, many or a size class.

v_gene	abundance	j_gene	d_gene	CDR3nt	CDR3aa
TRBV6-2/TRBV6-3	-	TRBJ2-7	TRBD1	TGTGCCAGCAGTAATCAGGGGGACGAGCAGTACTTC	CASSNQGDEQYF
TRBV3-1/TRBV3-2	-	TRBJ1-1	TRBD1	TGTGCCAGCAGCACTCGGACAGGGCGGGCGGTGGGCACTGAAGCTTTCTTT	CASSTRTGRAVGTEAFF
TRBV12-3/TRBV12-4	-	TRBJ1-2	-	TGTGCCAGCAGTTTACGGGGTTCCTACGGCTACACCTTC	CASSLRGSYGYTF
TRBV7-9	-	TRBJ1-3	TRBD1	TGTGCCAGCAGCGTACAGGGGGCTGGAAACACCATATATTTT	CASSVQGAGNTIYF
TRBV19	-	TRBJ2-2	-	TGTGCCAGTAACAGGCGAGACACCGGGGAGCTGTTTTTT	CASNRRDTGELFF
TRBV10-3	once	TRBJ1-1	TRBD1	TGTGCCATCAGAGGTGACAGGGAGATTACTGAAGCTTTCTTT	CAIRGDREITEAFF
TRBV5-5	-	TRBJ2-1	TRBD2	TGTGCCAGCAGCTACTTAGGACTAGCGGGAGGGAATGAGCAGTTCTTC	CASSYLGLAGGNEQFF
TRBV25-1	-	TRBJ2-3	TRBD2	TGTGCCAGCAGTGAATTCACGGGAGGATTCACAGATACGCAGTATTTT	CASSEFTGGFTDTQYF
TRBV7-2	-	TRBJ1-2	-	TGTGCCAGCAGCTTAGCGGCGGGAGGGGAGGAGGGCTACACCTTC	CASSLAAGGEEGYTF
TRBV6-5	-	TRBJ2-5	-	TGTGCCAGCAGTTACTCTACAGGGTCAGAGACCCAGTACTTC	CASSYSTGSETQYF
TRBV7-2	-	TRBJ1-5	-	TGTGCCAGCAGCTCCACCCTAGGACAGCCCCAGCATTTT	CASSSTLGQPQHF
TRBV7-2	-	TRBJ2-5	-	TGTGCCAGCAGCTCTTCTTTAGCGGAGGCCCAAGAGACCCAGTACTTC	CASSSSLAEAQETQYF
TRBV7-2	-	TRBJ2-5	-	TGTGCCAGCAGCTTAGAACTCCAAGAGACCCAGTACTTC	CASSLELQETQYF
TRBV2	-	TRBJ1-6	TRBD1	TGTGCCAGCAGTGGGACAGACAGGGGGGGTTCACCCCTCCACTTT	CASSGTDRGGSPLHF
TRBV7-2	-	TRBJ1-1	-	TGTGCCAGCAGCTTAGCGGGTCACGGGTTCGCTTTCTTT	CASSLAGHGFAFF
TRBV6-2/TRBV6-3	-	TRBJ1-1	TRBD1	TGTGCCAGCAGACCTCTCGACAGGGAAAATGAAGCTTTCTTT	CASRPLDRENEAFF
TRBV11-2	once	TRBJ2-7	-	TGTGCCAGCAGCTTAGGGGGCTCTGTCGGTTACGAGCAGTACTTC	CASSLGGSVGYEQYF
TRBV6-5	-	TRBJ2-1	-	TGTGCCAGCAAGACTTACAATGAGCAGTTCTTC	CASKTYNEQFF
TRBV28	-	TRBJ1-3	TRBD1	TGTGCCAGCAGTGCCATGAGGGACAGCTCTGGAAACACCATATATTTT	CASSAMRDSSGNTIYF
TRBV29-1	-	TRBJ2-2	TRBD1	TGCAGCGTTGGAGGGACAGGGAACACCGGGGAGCTGTTTTTT	CSVGGTGNTGELFF
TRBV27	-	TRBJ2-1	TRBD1	TGTGCCAGCAGTTTACCCGAGGGACAGAGAGCCTACAATGAGCAGTTCTTC	CASSLPEGQRAYNEQFF
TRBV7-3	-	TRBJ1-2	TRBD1	TGTGCCAGCAGCTTAAGGCAGGGGGATGGCTACACCTTC	CASSLRQGDGYTF
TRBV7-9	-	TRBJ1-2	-	TGTGCCAGCCCAAGCGGGGGCTATGGCTACACCTTC	CASPSGGYGYTF
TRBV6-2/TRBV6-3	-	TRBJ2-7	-	TGTGCCAGCACCCCGGAGTGGACATACGAGCAGTACTTC	CASTPEWTYEQYF
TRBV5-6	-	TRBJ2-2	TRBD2	TGTGCCAGCAGCCCAATAGCGGGACGGACCGGGGAGCTGTTTTTT	CASSPIAGRTGELFF
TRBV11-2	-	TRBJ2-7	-	TGTGCCAGCAGCCTTCTAGCGTTCGCCGGGTCCGAGCAGTACTTC	CASSLLAFAGSEQYF
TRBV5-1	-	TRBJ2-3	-	TGCGCCAGCAGCTCTACAGGGAGCGGGGAAGATACGCAGTATTTT	CASSSTGSGEDTQYF
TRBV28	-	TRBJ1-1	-	TGTGCCACCTGGGTATGGAACTATCAGAACACTGAAGCTTTCTTT	CATWVWNYQNTEAFF
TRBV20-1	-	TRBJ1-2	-	TGCAGTGCTAGTGAAAACAGAGATTATGGCTACACCTTC	CSASENRDYGYTF
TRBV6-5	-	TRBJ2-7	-	TGTGCCAGCTGTACAGGAGGGCGCACCTACGAGCAGTACTTC	CASCTGGRTYEQYF
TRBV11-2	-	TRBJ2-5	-	TGTGCCAGCAGCTTAGACCCCCCGGGGTTAAGGGAGACCCAGTACTTC	CASSLDPPGLRETQYF
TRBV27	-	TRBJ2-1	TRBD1	TGTGCCAGCAGTCGGGACAGGGAGCATGAGCAGTTCTTC	CASSRDREHEQFF
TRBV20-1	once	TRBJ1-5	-	TGCAGTGCTAGTGAGGCCAGGCCAGGGCGTCAGCCCCAGCATTTT	CSASEARPGRQPQHF
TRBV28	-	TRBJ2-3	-	TGTGCCAGCAGACCCGCAGACACAGATACGCAGTATTTT	CASRPADTDTQYF
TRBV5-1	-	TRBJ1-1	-	TGCGCCAGCAGCTTGGCCCCAGGGTCCTTCGGCACTGAAGCTTTCTTT	CASSLAPGSFGTEAFF
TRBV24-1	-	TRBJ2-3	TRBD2	TGTGCCACCAGTGATCCAACCGGGACTAGCGGGTTGGGTACGCAGTATTTT	CATSDPTGTSGLGTQYF
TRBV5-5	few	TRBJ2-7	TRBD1	TGTGCCAGCAGCTTACAGGGGGATCCCTACGAGCAGTACTTC	CASSLQGDPYEQYF
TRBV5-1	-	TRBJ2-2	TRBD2	TGCGCCAGCAGCTTGGACGGGACTAGCGCCGGGGAGCTGTTTTTT	CASSLDGTSAGELFF
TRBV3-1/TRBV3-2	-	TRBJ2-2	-	TGTGCCAGCAGCCAAGACCCCCTCTCGAACACCGGGGAGCTGTTTTTT	CASSQDPLSNTGELFF
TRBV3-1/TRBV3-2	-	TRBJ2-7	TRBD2	TGTGCCAGCAGCCCGGGACTAGCGGACTACTCTCAGGGGGACGAGCAGTACTTC	CASSPGLADYSQGDEQYF
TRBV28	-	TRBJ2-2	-	TGTGCCAGCAGTCCCCTCACCGGGGAGCTGTTTTTT	CASSPLTGELFF
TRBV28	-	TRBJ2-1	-	TGTGCCAGCAGCACAGGAACGGGTAAGAAGTTCTTC	CASSTGTGKKFF
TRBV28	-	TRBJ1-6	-	TGTGCCAGCAGTTCCCCCCGGAGCTATAATTCACCCCTCCACTTT	CASSSPRSYNSPLHF
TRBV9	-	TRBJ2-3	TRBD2	TGTGCCAGCAGCCAACTAGCGGGAGAGGGGTTGGGCACAAATACGCAGTATTTT	CASSQLAGEGLGTNTQYF
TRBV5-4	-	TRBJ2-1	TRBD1	TGTGCCAGCAGCTCGACGGGACTGACAGGGGATGAGCAGTTCTTC	CASSSTGLTGDEQFF
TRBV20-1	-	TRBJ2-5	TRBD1	TGCAGTTACAGGGGGTTAGAGACCCAGTACTTC	CSYRGLETQYF
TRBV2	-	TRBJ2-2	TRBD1	TGTGCCAGCAGTGAATTGGGACAGGGTAACACCGGGGAGCTGTTTTTT	CASSELGQGNTGELFF
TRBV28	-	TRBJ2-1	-	TGTGCCAGCAGCCTTCAGTATGAGCAGTTCTTC	CASSLQYEQFF